A selection of T cell receptor beta chains follows, all from one sample in a study of T cells in Graves' hyperthyroidism and ophthalmopathy. Each CDR3 protein is one row after TCRdb ran MiXCR on the multiplex PCR reads. The sample has some 92,000 distinct CDR3 sequences, approximately 42% seen once; the top ten hold about 9.4%. Sequencing was done on a sample of peripheral blood or thyroid tissue (not recorded which). The receptors originated from a woman in her twenties or thirties with Graves' hyperthyroidism. Each CDR3 is given with its conserved first and last residue. The D gene is left open where the match is weak. Clone size appears in some rows only: once, few, many, or a class for an expanded clone.

v_call: TRBV5-1; j_call: TRBJ1-4; d_call: NA; clone_size: NA; cdr3_nt: TGCGCCAGCAGCTTGAGCCCGCCAACTAATGAAAAACTGCTTTTT; cdr3_aa: CASSLSPPTNEKLLF
v_call: TRBV20-1; j_call: TRBJ1-6; d_call: TRBD1; clone_size: NA; cdr3_nt: TGCAGTGCTGATCCGGGACAGAATAATTCACCCCTCGACTTT; cdr3_aa: CSADPGQNNSPLDF
v_call: TRBV6-6; j_call: TRBJ1-6; d_call: NA; clone_size: many; cdr3_nt: TGTGCCAGCAGTCAACTACCGCGGGGCGGGAATTCACCCCTCCACTTT; cdr3_aa: CASSQLPRGGNSPLHF
v_call: TRBV7-9; j_call: TRBJ2-3; d_call: NA; clone_size: many; cdr3_nt: TGTGCCAGCAGCTTAGACCCCGCCACCTATACGCAGTATTTT; cdr3_aa: CASSLDPATYTQYF
v_call: TRBV7-2; j_call: TRBJ2-7; d_call: TRBD1; clone_size: NA; cdr3_nt: TGTGCCAGCAGCTTAGTTGGAGCAGGGGGCCTAGAGCAGTACTTC; cdr3_aa: CASSLVGAGGLEQYF
v_call: TRBV7-6; j_call: TRBJ2-7; d_call: TRBD2; clone_size: NA; cdr3_nt: TGTGCCAGCAGCTCAGTAGCGGGCAACGAGCAGTACTTC; cdr3_aa: CASSSVAGNEQYF
v_call: TRBV20-1; j_call: TRBJ1-3; d_call: NA; clone_size: NA; cdr3_nt: TGCAGTGCTAGATTTTGGGGGTCAGGAAACACCATATATTTT; cdr3_aa: CSARFWGSGNTIYF
v_call: TRBV7-9; j_call: TRBJ1-1; d_call: NA; clone_size: many; cdr3_nt: TGTGCCAGCAGCTGGGGTAACACTGAAGCTTTCTTT; cdr3_aa: CASSWGNTEAFF
v_call: TRBV7-2; j_call: TRBJ2-7; d_call: NA; clone_size: NA; cdr3_nt: TGTGCCAACAGCTTAGGGGAGGGCGGGGGCAACGAGCAGTACTTC; cdr3_aa: CANSLGEGGGNEQYF
v_call: TRBV20-1; j_call: TRBJ2-6; d_call: NA; clone_size: many; cdr3_nt: TGCAGTGCTCCCGGGACCAAAACCTCTGGGGCCAACGTCCTGACTTTC; cdr3_aa: CSAPGTKTSGANVLTF
v_call: TRBV28; j_call: TRBJ2-7; d_call: TRBD2; clone_size: NA; cdr3_nt: TGTGCCAGCAGGGGGGACGGGGGGATCTCCTACGAGCAGTACTTC; cdr3_aa: CASRGDGGISYEQYF
v_call: TRBV30; j_call: TRBJ1-1; d_call: NA; clone_size: NA; cdr3_nt: TGTGCCTGGAGATCCGACGGACTGAACACTGAAGCTTTCTTT; cdr3_aa: CAWRSDGLNTEAFF
v_call: TRBV4-2; j_call: TRBJ2-7; d_call: TRBD2; clone_size: NA; cdr3_nt: TGTGCCAGCAGCCAAGAGGGCACAGCGGGAGGCATTGGCGAGCAGTACTTC; cdr3_aa: CASSQEGTAGGIGEQYF
v_call: TRBV28; j_call: TRBJ1-1; d_call: NA; clone_size: many; cdr3_nt: TGTGCCAGCACGGGGGGGCAAGAAGCTTTCTTT; cdr3_aa: CASTGGQEAFF
v_call: TRBV2; j_call: TRBJ2-2; d_call: NA; clone_size: once; cdr3_nt: TGTGCCAGCAGGGATTCTGGCACTTGGGAGCTGTCTTTC; cdr3_aa: CASRDSGTWELSF
v_call: TRBV7-3; j_call: TRBJ2-7; d_call: NA; clone_size: NA; cdr3_nt: TGTACCAGCAGCTTAGACAGATCCTACGAGCAGCACTTC; cdr3_aa: CTSSLDRSYEQHF
v_call: TRBV5-6; j_call: TRBJ2-2; d_call: NA; clone_size: many; cdr3_nt: TGTGCCAGCAGCTTGGCCGGGTTGCCCGGGGAGCTGTTTTTT; cdr3_aa: CASSLAGLPGELFF
v_call: TRBV6-6; j_call: TRBJ1-5; d_call: TRBD1; clone_size: NA; cdr3_nt: TGTGCCAGCAAGGGACAGAGGAGGGAGAAGCATTTT; cdr3_aa: CASKGQRREKHF
v_call: TRBV6-5; j_call: TRBJ2-7; d_call: NA; clone_size: many; cdr3_nt: TGTGCCAGCAGTTACTCGCGCTACGAGCAGTACTTC; cdr3_aa: CASSYSRYEQYF
v_call: TRBV28; j_call: TRBJ1-5; d_call: TRBD1; clone_size: many; cdr3_nt: TGTGCCACACGACAGGGGGCTGATCAGCCCCAGCATTTT; cdr3_aa: CATRQGADQPQHF
v_call: TRBV19; j_call: TRBJ2-3; d_call: NA; clone_size: few; cdr3_nt: TGTGCCAGTAGTATGTTCGCAGGGATCACAGATACGCAGTATTTT; cdr3_aa: CASSMFAGITDTQYF
v_call: TRBV6-5; j_call: TRBJ2-7; d_call: TRBD2; clone_size: NA; cdr3_nt: TGTGCCAGCAGTTACCGTAGTCTTGGGACTAGCGCGGGAATCTTGAATTACGAGCAGTACTTC; cdr3_aa: CASSYRSLGTSAGILNYEQYF
v_call: TRBV7-2; j_call: TRBJ2-5; d_call: TRBD1; clone_size: many; cdr3_nt: TGTGCCAGCAGCCGACACGGGACAGGGGTGTTAGAGACCCAGTACTTC; cdr3_aa: CASSRHGTGVLETQYF
v_call: TRBV4-2; j_call: TRBJ2-7; d_call: TRBD2; clone_size: many; cdr3_nt: TGTGCCAGCAGCCAATCCGAGCGGGAGGGGAGCTACGAGCAGTACTTC; cdr3_aa: CASSQSEREGSYEQYF
v_call: TRBV5-6; j_call: TRBJ1-5; d_call: TRBD1; clone_size: NA; cdr3_nt: TGTGCCAGCAGCTTGATCGGGACAGGGCTCTTATCCCAGCCCCAGCATTTT; cdr3_aa: CASSLIGTGLLSQPQHF
v_call: TRBV9; j_call: TRBJ1-6; d_call: NA; clone_size: NA; cdr3_nt: TGCGCCAGCAGCGTCGACAGCCAAAATTCACCCCTCCACTTT; cdr3_aa: CASSVDSQNSPLHF
v_call: TRBV11-1; j_call: TRBJ2-5; d_call: NA; clone_size: NA; cdr3_nt: TGTGCCAGCAGCTTAGGAGCTAACACCGGGGAGGAGACCCAGTACTTC; cdr3_aa: CASSLGANTGEETQYF